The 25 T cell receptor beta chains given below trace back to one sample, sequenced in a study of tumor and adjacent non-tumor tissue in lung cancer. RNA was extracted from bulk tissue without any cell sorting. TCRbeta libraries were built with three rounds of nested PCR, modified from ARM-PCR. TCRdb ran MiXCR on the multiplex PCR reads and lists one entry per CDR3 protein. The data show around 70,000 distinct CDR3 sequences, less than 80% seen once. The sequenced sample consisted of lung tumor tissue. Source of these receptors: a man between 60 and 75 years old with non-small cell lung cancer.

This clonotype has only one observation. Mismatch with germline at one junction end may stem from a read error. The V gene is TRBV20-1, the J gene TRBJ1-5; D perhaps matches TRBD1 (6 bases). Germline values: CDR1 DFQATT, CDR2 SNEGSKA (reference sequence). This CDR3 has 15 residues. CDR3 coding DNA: TGCAGTGCCCCTCGGGGGGCTGGGATCGACCAGCCCCAGCAATTT. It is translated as CSAPRGAGIDQPQQF.

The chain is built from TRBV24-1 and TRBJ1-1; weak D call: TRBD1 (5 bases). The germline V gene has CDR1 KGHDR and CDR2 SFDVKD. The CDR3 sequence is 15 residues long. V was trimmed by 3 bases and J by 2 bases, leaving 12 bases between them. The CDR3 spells CATSDPPGGNTEAFF. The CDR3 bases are TGTGCCACCAGTGATCCCCCCGGGGGAAACACTGAAGCTTTCTTT.

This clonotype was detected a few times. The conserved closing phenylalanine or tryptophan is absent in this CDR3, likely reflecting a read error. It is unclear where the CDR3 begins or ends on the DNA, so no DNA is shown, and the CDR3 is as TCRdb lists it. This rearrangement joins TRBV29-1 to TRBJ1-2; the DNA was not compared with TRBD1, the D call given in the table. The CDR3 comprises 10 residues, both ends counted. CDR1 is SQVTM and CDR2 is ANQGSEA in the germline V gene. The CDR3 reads CSSWDRGQTL.

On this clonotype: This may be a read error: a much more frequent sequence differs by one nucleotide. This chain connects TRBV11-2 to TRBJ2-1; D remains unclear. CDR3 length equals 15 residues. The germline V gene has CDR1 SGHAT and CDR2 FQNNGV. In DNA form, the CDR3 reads TGTGCCAGCTGCTTAGACCCCGGGCGATACAATGAGCAGTTCTTC. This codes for CASCLDPGRYNEQFF. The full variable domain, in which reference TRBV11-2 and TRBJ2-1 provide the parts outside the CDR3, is EAGVAQSPRYKIIEKRQSVAFWCNPISGHATLYWYQQILGQGPKLLIQFQNNGVVDDSQLPKDRFSAERLKGVDSTLKIQPAKLEDSAVYLCASCLDPGRYNEQFFGPGTRLTVL.

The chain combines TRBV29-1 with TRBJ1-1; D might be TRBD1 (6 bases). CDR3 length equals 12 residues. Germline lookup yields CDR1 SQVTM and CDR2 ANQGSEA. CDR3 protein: CGLKEGGNEAFF. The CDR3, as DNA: TGCGGCTTAAAAGAGGGGGGGAATGAAGCTTTCTTT.

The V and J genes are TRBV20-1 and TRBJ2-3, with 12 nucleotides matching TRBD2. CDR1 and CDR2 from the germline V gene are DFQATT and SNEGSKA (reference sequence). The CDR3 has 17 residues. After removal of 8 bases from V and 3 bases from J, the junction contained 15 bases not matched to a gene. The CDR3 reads CSIVPEGTSGWTDTQYF. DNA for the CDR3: TGCAGTATTGTCCCTGAGGGGACTAGCGGGTGGACAGATACGCAGTATTTT.

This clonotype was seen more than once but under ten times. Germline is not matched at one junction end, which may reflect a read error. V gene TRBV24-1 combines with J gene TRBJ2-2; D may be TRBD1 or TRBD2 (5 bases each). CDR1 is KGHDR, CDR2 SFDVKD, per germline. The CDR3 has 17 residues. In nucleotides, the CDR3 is TGTGCCACCAGTGACTCCGATGACGACAGCCGATCCGGGGAGCTGTTATTT. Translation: CATSDSDDDSRSGELLF.

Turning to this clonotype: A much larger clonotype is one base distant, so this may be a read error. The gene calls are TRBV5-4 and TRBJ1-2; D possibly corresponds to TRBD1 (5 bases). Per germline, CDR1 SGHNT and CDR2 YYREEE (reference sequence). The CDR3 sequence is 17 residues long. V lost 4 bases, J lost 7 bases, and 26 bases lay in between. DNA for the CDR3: TGTGCCAGCAGCCCCGGGGCCACCGGTAAAGATTACTCTGGCTACACCTTC. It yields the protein CASSPGATGKDYSGYTF.

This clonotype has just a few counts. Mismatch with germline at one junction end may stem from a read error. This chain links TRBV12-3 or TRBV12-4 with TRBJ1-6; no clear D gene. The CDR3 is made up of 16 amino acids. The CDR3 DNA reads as TGTGCCAGCAGTTTAGAGCACGGGGTTGGAAATTCACCACTCCACTTT. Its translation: CASSLEHGVGNSPLHF.

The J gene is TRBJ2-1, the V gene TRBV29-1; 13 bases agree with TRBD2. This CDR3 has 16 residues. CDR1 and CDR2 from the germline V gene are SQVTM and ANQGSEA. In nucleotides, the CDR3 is TGCAACGCCGCCCAGACTAGCGGGAGGCTGAAAGGAGAGCAGTTCTTC. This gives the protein CNAAQTSGRLKGEQFF.

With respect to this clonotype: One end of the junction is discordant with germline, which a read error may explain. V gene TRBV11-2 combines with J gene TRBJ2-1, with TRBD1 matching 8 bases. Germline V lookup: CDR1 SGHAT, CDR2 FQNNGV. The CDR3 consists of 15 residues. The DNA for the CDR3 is TGTGTCAGCAGCTTCGGGACAGGAGAAAACAATAAGCAGTTCTTC. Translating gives CVSSFGTGENNKQFF.

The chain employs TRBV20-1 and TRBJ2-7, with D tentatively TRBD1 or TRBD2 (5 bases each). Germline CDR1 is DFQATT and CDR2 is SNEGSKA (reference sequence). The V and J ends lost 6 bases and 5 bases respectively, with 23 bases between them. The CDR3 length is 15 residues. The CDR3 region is CSAAGTNGASNEQYF. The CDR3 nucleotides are TGCAGTGCCGCCGGAACTAACGGGGCTTCCAACGAGCAGTACTTC.

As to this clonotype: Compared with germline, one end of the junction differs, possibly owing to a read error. In nucleotides, the CDR3 is TGTGCCATCAGTTTAACAGGGTTGGGCGAACAGTACTTC. Translated: CAISLTGLGEQYF. This rearrangement joins TRBV6-5 to TRBJ2-7; D possibly corresponds to TRBD1 (6 bases). CDR1 is MNHEY and CDR2 is SVGAGI in the germline V gene. The CDR3 covers 13 residues.

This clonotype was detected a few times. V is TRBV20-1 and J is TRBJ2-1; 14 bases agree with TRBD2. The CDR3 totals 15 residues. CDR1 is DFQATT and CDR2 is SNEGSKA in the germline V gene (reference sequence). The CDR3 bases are TGCATTGACGCGACAGGGACTAGCGGGAGAGGTGAGCAGTTCTTC. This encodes CIDATGTSGRGEQFF.

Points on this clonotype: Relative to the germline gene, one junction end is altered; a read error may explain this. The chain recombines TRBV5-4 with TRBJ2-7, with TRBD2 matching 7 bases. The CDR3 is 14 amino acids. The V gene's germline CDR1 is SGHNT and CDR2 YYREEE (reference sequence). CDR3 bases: TGTGCCAGCACCTTGGAGACTAGCAGCTACGAGCAATACTTC. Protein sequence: CASTLETSSYEQYF.

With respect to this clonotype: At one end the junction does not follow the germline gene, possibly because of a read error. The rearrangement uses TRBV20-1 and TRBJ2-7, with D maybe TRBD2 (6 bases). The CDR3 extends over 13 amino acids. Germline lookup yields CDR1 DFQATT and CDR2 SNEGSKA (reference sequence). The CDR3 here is CSASQGADYVQYF. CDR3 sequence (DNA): TGCAGTGCCAGTCAAGGGGCGGACTACGTGCAGTACTTC.

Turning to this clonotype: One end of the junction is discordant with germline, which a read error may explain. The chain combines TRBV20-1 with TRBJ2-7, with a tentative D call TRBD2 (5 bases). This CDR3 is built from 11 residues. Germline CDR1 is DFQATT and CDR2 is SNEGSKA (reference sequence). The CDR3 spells CSTRAPYEQYF. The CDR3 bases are TGCAGTACTAGGGCGCCGTACGAGCAGTACTTC.

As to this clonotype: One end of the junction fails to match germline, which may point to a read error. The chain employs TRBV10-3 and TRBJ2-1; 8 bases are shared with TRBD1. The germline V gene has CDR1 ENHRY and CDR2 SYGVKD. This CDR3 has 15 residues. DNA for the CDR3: TGTGCTTCCTTCCAGGGGGCCAGCTCCTTCAATGAGCAGTTCTTC. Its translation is CASFQGASSFNEQFF.

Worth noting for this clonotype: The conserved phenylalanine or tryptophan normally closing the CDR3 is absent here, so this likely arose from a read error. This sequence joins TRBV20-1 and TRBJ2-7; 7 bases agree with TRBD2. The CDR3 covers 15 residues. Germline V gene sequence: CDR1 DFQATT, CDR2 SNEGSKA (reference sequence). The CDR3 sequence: CSARESGIVPYEQYS. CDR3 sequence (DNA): TGTAGTGCTAGAGAAAGCGGGATAGTGCCCTACGAGCAGTACAGC.

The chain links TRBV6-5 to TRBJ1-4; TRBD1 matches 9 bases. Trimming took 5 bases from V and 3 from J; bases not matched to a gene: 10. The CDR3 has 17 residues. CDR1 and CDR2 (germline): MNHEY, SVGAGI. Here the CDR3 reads CASSNRTGDTPNEKLFF. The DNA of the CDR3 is TGTGCCAGCAGTAACAGGACAGGGGATACACCTAATGAAAAACTGTTTTTT.

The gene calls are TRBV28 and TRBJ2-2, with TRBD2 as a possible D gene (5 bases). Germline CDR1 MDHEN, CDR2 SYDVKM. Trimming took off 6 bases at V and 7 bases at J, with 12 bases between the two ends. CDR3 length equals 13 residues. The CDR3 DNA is TGTGCCAGCAGGACTACACATATCGGGGAGCTGTTTTTT. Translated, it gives CASRTTHIGELFF.

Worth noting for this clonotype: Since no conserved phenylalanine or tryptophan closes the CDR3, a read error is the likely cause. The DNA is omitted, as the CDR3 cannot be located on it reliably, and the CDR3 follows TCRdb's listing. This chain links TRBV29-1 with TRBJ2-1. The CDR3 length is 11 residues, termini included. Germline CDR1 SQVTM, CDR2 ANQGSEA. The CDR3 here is CSVERLSNWFL.

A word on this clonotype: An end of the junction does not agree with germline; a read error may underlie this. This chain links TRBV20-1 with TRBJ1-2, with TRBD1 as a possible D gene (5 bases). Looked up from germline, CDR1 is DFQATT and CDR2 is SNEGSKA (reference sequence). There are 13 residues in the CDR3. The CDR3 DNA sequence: TGCAATGCTAGAATAGGGGCTAACTATGGCCACACCTTC. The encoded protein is CNARIGANYGHTF.

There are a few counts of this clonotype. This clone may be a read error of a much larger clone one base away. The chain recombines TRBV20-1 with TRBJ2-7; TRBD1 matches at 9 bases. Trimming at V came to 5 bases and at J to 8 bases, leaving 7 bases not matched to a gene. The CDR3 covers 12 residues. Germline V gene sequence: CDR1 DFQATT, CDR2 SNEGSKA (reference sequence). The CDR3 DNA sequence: TGCAGTGCTTCGGGACAGGGATACAAGCAGTACTTC. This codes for CSASGQGYKQYF.

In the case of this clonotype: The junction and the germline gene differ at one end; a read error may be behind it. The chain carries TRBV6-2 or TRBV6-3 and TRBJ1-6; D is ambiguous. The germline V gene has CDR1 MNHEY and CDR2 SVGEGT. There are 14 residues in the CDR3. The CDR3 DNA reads TGTGCCAGCTGGTGGGTTATAAGGAATTCACCACTCCACTTT. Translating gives CASWWVIRNSPLHF.